The 5 T cell receptor beta chains below all came from one sample that was sequenced in a study of blood T cell repertoires in COVID-19. The table came from immunoSEQ multiplex PCR; TCRdb's copy has only in-frame clones and leaves some out. The sample carries fewer than 150,000 clones, around 76% recorded once. Sequenced material: peripheral blood. The source of these receptors is a man between 65 and 79 years old with acute or convalescent COVID-19.

Comments on this clone: The identical CDR3 is also encoded by other nucleotide sequences in the sample. The V gene is TRBV12-3 or TRBV12-4, the J gene TRBJ1-2; no clear D gene. The CDR3 runs 13 residues. The germline V and J ends were trimmed by 6 bases and 8 bases, with 16 bases remaining between them. In nucleotides, the CDR3 is TGTGCCAGCAGCCCGGCTCCTATCGGGGGCTACACCTTC. This codes for CASSPAPIGGYTF.

This clone appeared a few times. The chain combines TRBV5-1 with TRBJ1-1; 9 bases match TRBD1. Trimming cost V 4 bases and J 0 bases; bases outside gene matches: 4. Germline values: CDR1 SGHRS, CDR2 YFSETQ. The CDR3 totals 15 residues. CDR3 sequence: CASSPNRGLNTEAFF. CDR3 sequence (DNA): TGCGCCAGCAGCCCCAACAGGGGGCTGAACACTGAAGCTTTCTTT.

This chain connects TRBV30 to TRBJ1-4, with 7 positions matching TRBD1. Germline V gene data show CDR1 as GTSNPN and CDR2 as SVGIG (reference sequence). The CDR3 loop spans 16 amino acids. J gave up 5 bases and V 1 base, and 10 bases lay outside the gene matches. The CDR3 nucleotides read TGTGCCTGGAGTGGGAACAGGGGCGATAAAAATGAAAAACTGTTTTTT. Protein product: CAWSGNRGDKNEKLFF. Based on the CDR3 plus reference TRBV30 and TRBJ1-4, the full variable domain is SQTIHQWPATLVQPVGSPLSLECTVEGTSNPNLYWYRQAAGRGLQLLFYSVGIGQISSEVPQNLSASRPQDRQFILSSKKLLLSDSGFYLCAWSGNRGDKNEKLFFGSGTQLSVL.

This clone has a handful of counts. The rearrangement uses TRBV25-1 and TRBJ1-1; D uncertain. CDR3 length: 15 amino acids. V was shortened by 2 bases and J by 1 base, with 11 bases between the two germline ends. Germline-derived CDR1 and CDR2 are MGHDK and SYGVNS. Written as DNA, the CDR3 is TGTGCCAGCAGTGAAGGGAGTAATTGGAACACTGAAGCTTTCTTT. Translating it yields CASSEGSNWNTEAFF.

The rearrangement joins TRBV11-2 to TRBJ2-3; 9 nucleotides line up with TRBD1. The germline gives CDR1 SGHAT, CDR2 FQNNGV. The CDR3 spans 17 residues. V lost 2 bases, J lost 5 bases, and 11 bases stayed unmatched. The CDR3 DNA reads as TGTGCCAGCAGCTTAAACGCGGGACAGGGAGGGATAGATACGCAGTATTTT. Its translation: CASSLNAGQGGIDTQYF.